A single sample gave rise to the 29 T cell receptor beta chains below, sequenced in a study of naive and memory T cell subsets (dated by TCRdb to the late 2010s). To prepare the library, UMI-ligation and nested PCR was applied. The sample was run on an Illumina MiSeq. To cover both TRBC1 and TRBC2, the beta constant-region primer consisted of an equimolar mix of two oligonucleotides. TCRdb's own reprocessing of the public reads used fastp at Q25 and MiXCR and kept productive beta chains. When rows share a CDR3 protein, they turn into one entry using the most common DNA and genes. This sample lists around 160,000 distinct CDR3 sequences; 15% to 20% were detected once. Around 0.14% of the sample goes to the ten largest clones. Material for sequencing was naive CD4+ T cells from blood. What this sample's cell subset or site label stands for: naive T cells, CD45RA high CD27+. These receptors were obtained from a human donor in good health.

This chain links TRBV6-6 with TRBJ2-7, with D tentatively TRBD1 (6 bases). The CDR3 is 15 amino acids. In germline, CDR1 is MNHNY, CDR2 SVGAGI (reference sequence). V lost 5 bases, J lost 5 bases, and 19 bases lay in between. The CDR3 nucleotides are TGTGCCAGCAGTCCGGTAGGGGGTTCTACGGACGAGCAGTACTTC. Protein: CASSPVGGSTDEQYF.

V gene TRBV11-2 combines with J gene TRBJ1-2; D gene uncertain. Trimming took 3 bases from V and 4 from J, leaving 12 bases between them. This CDR3 contains 14 residues. CDR1 and CDR2 (germline): SGHAT, FQNNGV. The CDR3 coding sequence is TGTGCCAGCAGCTTCAATTTAATGAGCTATGGCTACACCTTC. Translating it yields CASSFNLMSYGYTF.

This chain connects TRBV12-3 or TRBV12-4 to TRBJ1-1; D perhaps matches TRBD1 (6 bases). V was pared by 1 base and J by 4 bases, with 10 bases between. The CDR3 length is 14 residues. CDR3 sequence (DNA): TGTGCCAGCAGTTTAGGACAGGCTACCACTGAAGCTTTCTTT. Translating gives CASSLGQATTEAFF.

The rearrangement joins TRBV6-2 or TRBV6-3 to TRBJ2-5; either TRBD1 or TRBD2 may fit D (5 bases each). This CDR3 comprises 16 residues. CDR1 and CDR2 (germline): MNHEY, SVGEGT. The V end lost 6 bases, the J end lost 6 bases, and 23 bases lay between the germline ends. CDR3 region: CASSPLWDPEKKTQYF. The CDR3 DNA reads TGTGCCAGCAGCCCTCTGTGGGACCCAGAGAAAAAGACCCAGTACTTC.

The chain recombines TRBV20-1 with TRBJ2-4; D is unclear. V lost 3 bases, J lost 0 bases, and 12 bases lay in between. The CDR3 runs to 15 residues. Germline V gene sequence: CDR1 DFQATT, CDR2 SNEGSKA (reference sequence). The CDR3 DNA reads as TGCAGTGCTAGCCCAGCACGACTAGCCAAAAACATTCAGTACTTC. Encoded protein: CSASPARLAKNIQYF.

This clonotype was counted ten times or more. This sequence joins TRBV12-3 or TRBV12-4 and TRBJ2-4, with D perhaps TRBD2 (5 bases). The CDR3 contains 15 residues. The V end lost 2 bases, the J end lost 7 bases, and 15 bases lay between the germline ends. CDR3 protein: CASSLLLVEVNIQYF. CDR3 coding DNA: TGTGCCAGCAGTTTACTTTTGGTGGAGGTGAACATTCAGTACTTC.

This clonotype was counted a few times. This chain joins TRBV19 and TRBJ2-1, with 13 bases that match TRBD2. V shed 5 bases and J 1 base; nucleotides not matched to a gene: 5. The CDR3 extends over 17 amino acids. Germline CDR1 reads LNHDA; CDR2 reads SQIVND (reference sequence). CDR3 in amino acids: CASSPRTSGRSYNEQFF. CDR3 nucleotides: TGTGCCAGTAGTCCCCGGACTAGCGGGAGATCCTACAATGAGCAGTTCTTC. The complete variable domain, with remaining parts taken from reference TRBV19 and TRBJ2-1, reads DGGITQSPKYLFRKEGQNVTLSCEQNLNHDAMYWYRQDPGQGLRLIYYSQIVNDFQKGDIAEGYSVSREKKESFPLTVTSAQKNPTAFYLCASSPRTSGRSYNEQFFGPGTRLTVL.

This clonotype was seen only a few times. V and J are TRBV2 and TRBJ2-4; TRBD1 matches at 11 bases. CDR1 is SNHLY and CDR2 is FYNNEI in the germline V gene. This CDR3 contains 16 residues. Unmatched junction bases numbered 6, after V lost 3 bases and J lost 5 bases. CDR3 loop: CASSEDGTGGQNIQYF. The CDR3 nucleotides read TGTGCCAGCAGTGAGGATGGGACAGGGGGTCAAAACATTCAGTACTTC. Combining the CDR3 with reference TRBV2 and TRBJ2-4 gives the whole variable domain EPEVTQTPSHQVTQMGQEVILRCVPISNHLYFYWYRQILGQKVEFLVSFYNNEISEKSEIFDDQFSVERPDGSNFTLKIRSTKLEDSAMYFCASSEDGTGGQNIQYFGAGTRLSVL.

V is TRBV7-9 and J is TRBJ2-1, with 12 bases fitting TRBD2. Germline V gene sequence: CDR1 SEHNR, CDR2 FQNEAQ (reference sequence). After removal of 1 base from V and 8 bases from J, the junction contained 9 bases not matched to a gene. The CDR3 contains 17 residues. CDR3 sequence reads: CASSLDRLAGALYEQFF. The CDR3 coding sequence is TGTGCCAGCAGCTTAGATCGACTAGCGGGAGCTTTGTATGAGCAGTTCTTC. Complete variable domain (other parts from reference TRBV7-9 and TRBJ2-1): DTGVSQNPRHKITKRGQNVTFRCDPISEHNRLYWYRQTLGQGPEFLTYFQNEAQLEKSRLLSDRFSAERPKGSFSTLEIQRTEQGDSAMYLCASSLDRLAGALYEQFFGPGTRLTVL.

The V call is TRBV7-2, the J call TRBJ1-5, with D tentatively TRBD1 (6 bases). V shed 5 bases and J shed 0 bases, with 11 bases lying between them. This CDR3 comprises 15 residues. CDR1 and CDR2 (germline): SGHTA, FQGNSA. In DNA, the CDR3 is TGTGCCAGCAGCCCCCGGACAGCTAGCAATCAGCCCCAGCATTTT. Its protein is CASSPRTASNQPQHF.

The chain combines TRBV11-2 with TRBJ1-4; maybe TRBD1 (5 bases). V was pared by 5 bases and J by 5 bases, with 15 bases between. From germline, CDR1 is SGHAT and CDR2 FQNNGV. The CDR3 length is 15 residues. CDR3 nucleotides: TGTGCCAGCAGCCAAGGGGATTACCCGAATGAAAAACTGTTTTTT. As protein: CASSQGDYPNEKLFF.

This clonotype occurred a few times. V is TRBV29-1 and J is TRBJ2-3; D is perhaps TRBD2 (6 bases). Trimming removed 8 bases at V and 3 bases at J, with 24 bases between. This CDR3 is built from 16 residues. Germline-derived CDR1 and CDR2 are SQVTM and ANQGSEA. The CDR3 spells CSTDAGSPGGTDTQYF. The DNA for the CDR3 is TGCAGCACCGACGCGGGGTCACCGGGTGGTACAGATACGCAGTATTTT.

This clonotype has only a few counts. The rearrangement uses TRBV20-1 and TRBJ2-3; D is tentatively TRBD1 or TRBD2 (6 bases each). Germline-derived CDR1 and CDR2 are DFQATT and SNEGSKA (reference sequence). The CDR3 runs to 14 residues. The CDR3 DNA reads as TGCAGCGCCCGGGGGCCAGGAAGCACAGATACGCAGTATTTT. This gives the protein CSARGPGSTDTQYF.

The chain uses TRBV27 and TRBJ2-5, with 7 bases lining up with TRBD2. Looked up from germline, CDR1 is MNHEY and CDR2 is SMNVEV (reference sequence). This CDR3 has 14 residues. Trimming took 3 bases from V and 2 from J; bases not matched to a gene: 3. CDR3 sequence reads: CASSFLAAQETQYF. The CDR3 DNA reads as TGTGCCAGCAGTTTTCTAGCGGCACAAGAGACCCAGTACTTC.

The chain uses TRBV6-5 and TRBJ2-6; perhaps TRBD1 as D (6 bases). This CDR3 has 17 amino acids. Trimming left V 0 bases short and J 1 base short, with 10 bases between. Germline-derived CDR1 and CDR2 are MNHEY and SVGAGI. The CDR3 DNA reads TGTGCCAGCAGTTACTCGAACAGGGTTTCTGGGGCCAACGTCCTGACTTTC. Its translation: CASSYSNRVSGANVLTF.

The rearrangement uses TRBV18 and TRBJ2-7; possible D gene TRBD1, 5 bases. Trimming took off 1 base at V and 7 bases at J, with 11 bases between the two ends. The CDR3 loop spans 13 amino acids. Germline V gene sequence: CDR1 KGHSH, CDR2 LQKENI. This CDR3 is CASSPQGVGEQYF. The CDR3 DNA reads TGTGCCAGCTCACCACAAGGGGTCGGGGAGCAGTACTTC.

The V and J genes are TRBV2 and TRBJ1-5, with D hard to call. Trimming took off 7 bases at V and 0 bases at J, with 16 bases between the two ends. The CDR3 consists of 16 residues. Germline CDR1 is SNHLY and CDR2 is FYNNEI. As DNA, the CDR3 is TGTGCCAGCAAAGGGTCGCTGGGGTATAGCAATCAGCCCCAGCATTTT. It is translated as CASKGSLGYSNQPQHF. Complete variable domain (other parts from reference TRBV2 and TRBJ1-5): EPEVTQTPSHQVTQMGQEVILRCVPISNHLYFYWYRQILGQKVEFLVSFYNNEISEKSEIFDDQFSVERPDGSNFTLKIRSTKLEDSAMYFCASKGSLGYSNQPQHFGDGTRLSIL.

This clonotype was seen a handful of times. The rearrangement uses TRBV19 and TRBJ2-1; TRBD2 agrees at 11 bases. The germline V gene encodes CDR1 LNHDA and CDR2 SQIVND (reference sequence). Germline trimming cut 1 base from V and 8 bases from J; bases unmatched to any gene: 13. The CDR3 is 18 amino acids. The CDR3, as DNA: TGTGCCAGTAGTATAGTTAGTAGCGGGAGGGCCAGGAGATATGAGCAGTTCTTC. Translation: CASSIVSSGRARRYEQFF.

The chain couples TRBV30 to TRBJ2-7; 13 bases are shared with TRBD2. Trimming took 5 bases from V and 5 from J; bases not matched to a gene: 3. Germline loops: CDR1 GTSNPN, CDR2 SVGIG (reference sequence). The CDR3 totals 13 residues. The CDR3 spells CAWVGLAGNEQYF. As DNA, the CDR3 is TGTGCCTGGGTGGGACTAGCGGGAAACGAGCAGTACTTC. Full variable domain (outside the CDR3, taken from reference TRBV30 and TRBJ2-7): SQTIHQWPATLVQPVGSPLSLECTVEGTSNPNLYWYRQAAGRGLQLLFYSVGIGQISSEVPQNLSASRPQDRQFILSSKKLLLSDSGFYLCAWVGLAGNEQYFGPGTRLTVT.

This clonotype was observed a handful of times. V is TRBV12-3 or TRBV12-4 and J is TRBJ2-7; D remains unclear. This CDR3 spans 13 amino acids. Trimming took 4 bases from V and 3 from J, leaving 10 bases between them. The CDR3 DNA reads as TGTGCCAGCAGTTCCTATGGGAACTACGAGCAGTACTTC. As protein: CASSSYGNYEQYF.

The V and J genes are TRBV29-1 and TRBJ2-7, with TRBD1 matching over 8 bases. CDR3 size: 12 residues. V dropped 6 bases and J dropped 3; count of bases not matched to a gene: 4. Per germline, CDR1 SQVTM and CDR2 ANQGSEA. The CDR3 loop reads CSVSGTGYEQYF. In DNA form, the CDR3 reads TGCAGCGTGTCCGGGACAGGCTACGAGCAGTACTTC.

The genes are TRBV10-3 and TRBJ1-5, with 9 bases fitting TRBD1. The CDR3 extends over 13 amino acids. The trim removed 4 bases at V and 5 bases at J, leaving 0 bases unmatched. Germline CDR1 is ENHRY and CDR2 is SYGVKD. The CDR3 sequence is CAISGDRDQPQHF. The CDR3 nucleotides are TGTGCCATCAGTGGGGACAGGGATCAGCCCCAGCATTTT.

The V gene is TRBV7-2, the J gene TRBJ2-1, with D maybe TRBD2 (5 bases). Trimming removed 2 bases at V and 4 bases at J, with 21 bases between. The CDR3 length is 18 residues. Germline V CDR1 and CDR2: SGHTA, FQGNSA. The CDR3 DNA is TGTGCCAGCAGCTTAAATTTTCGGGAAGCGATTGGATACAATGAGCAGTTCTTC. Its translation: CASSLNFREAIGYNEQFF.

V gene TRBV12-3 or TRBV12-4 combines with J gene TRBJ2-3, with D unclear. Between the trimmed V and J ends, which lost 2 bases and 1 base, there was a span of 10 bases. This CDR3 comprises 15 residues. CDR3 bases: TGTGCCAGCAGTTTAAACTTCGCTGGCACAGATACGCAGTATTTT. Translation gives CASSLNFAGTDTQYF.

The chain is built from TRBV12-3 or TRBV12-4 and TRBJ1-2, with TRBD1 matching over 10 bases. The CDR3 totals 14 residues. Trimming took 5 bases from V and 3 from J; bases not matched to a gene: 3. The CDR3 DNA reads TGTGCCAGCAGTCCGACAGGGGGCGACTATGGCTACACCTTC. Protein sequence: CASSPTGGDYGYTF.

Many counts were recorded for this clonotype. The rearrangement uses TRBV5-1 and TRBJ2-5; D gene uncertain. The CDR3 has 14 amino acids. The V end lost 5 bases, the J end lost 3 bases, and 14 bases lay between the germline ends. Germline V gene data show CDR1 as SGHRS and CDR2 as YFSETQ. CDR3 protein: CASRATTGEETQYF. CDR3 bases: TGCGCCAGCAGAGCGACAACTGGGGAAGAGACCCAGTACTTC.

With respect to this clonotype: An end of the junction does not agree with germline; a read error may underlie this. This chain's CDR3 is CAISLQARALWDEQFF. The CDR3 bases are TGTGCCATCAGCTTACAGGCCCGGGCCCTATGGGATGAGCAGTTCTTC. The V call is TRBV7-9, the J call TRBJ2-1, with TRBD1 as a possible D gene (5 bases). This CDR3 has 16 residues. From germline, CDR1 is SEHNR and CDR2 FQNEAQ (reference sequence).

The V and J genes are TRBV6-6 and TRBJ2-2; the D gene is possibly TRBD2 (6 bases). CDR3 size: 14 residues. Between the trimmed V and J ends, which lost 7 bases and 4 bases, there was a span of 13 bases. Germline-derived CDR1 and CDR2 are MNHNY and SVGAGI (reference sequence). The CDR3 loop is CASTVHGGTGELFF. The CDR3 nucleotides are TGTGCCAGCACTGTACACGGGGGCACCGGGGAGCTGTTTTTT.

This clonotype was detected only a few times. The rearrangement links TRBV20-1 to TRBJ2-7, with unresolved D. CDR1 is DFQATT, CDR2 SNEGSKA, per germline (reference sequence). Between the trimmed V and J ends, which lost 5 bases and 7 bases, there was a span of 15 bases. CDR3 length equals 12 residues. CDR3 sequence (DNA): TGCAGTGCTCCTCGGTCGCTGGGGGAGCAGTACTTC. It encodes CSAPRSLGEQYF.